This TCR beta chain was retrieved from a study of blood T cell repertoires in COVID-19. Study-level background: Acute-phase and convalescent COVID-19 samples originated in the United States, Italy and Spain. PBMCs, B-cell-depleted T cells, or T cells provided the cDNA or gDNA that made up the material.

As processed by the authors: Reference gene primer amplification yielded estimated nucleated cell counts. Only in-frame clones appear in the TCRdb table, and some are missing; sequencing was by immunoSEQ multiplex PCR. V, J and clone size are those of that table, while D and trimming were read from the DNA. The table shows some 120,000 clones, with less than 90% occurring only once. The origin of this receptor is a man aged 65 to 85 with acute or convalescent COVID-19. Sequenced: peripheral blood.

CDR3 region: CASSKEGLTQRSYEQYF. In nucleotides, the CDR3 is TGTGCCAGCAGCAAAGAGGGGCTCACACAACGCTCCTACGAGCAGTACTTC. V and J are TRBV21-1 and TRBJ2-7; the listed D gene, TRBD1, was not tested against the DNA. TRBV21-1 is listed as a pseudogene. This CDR3 comprises 17 residues.